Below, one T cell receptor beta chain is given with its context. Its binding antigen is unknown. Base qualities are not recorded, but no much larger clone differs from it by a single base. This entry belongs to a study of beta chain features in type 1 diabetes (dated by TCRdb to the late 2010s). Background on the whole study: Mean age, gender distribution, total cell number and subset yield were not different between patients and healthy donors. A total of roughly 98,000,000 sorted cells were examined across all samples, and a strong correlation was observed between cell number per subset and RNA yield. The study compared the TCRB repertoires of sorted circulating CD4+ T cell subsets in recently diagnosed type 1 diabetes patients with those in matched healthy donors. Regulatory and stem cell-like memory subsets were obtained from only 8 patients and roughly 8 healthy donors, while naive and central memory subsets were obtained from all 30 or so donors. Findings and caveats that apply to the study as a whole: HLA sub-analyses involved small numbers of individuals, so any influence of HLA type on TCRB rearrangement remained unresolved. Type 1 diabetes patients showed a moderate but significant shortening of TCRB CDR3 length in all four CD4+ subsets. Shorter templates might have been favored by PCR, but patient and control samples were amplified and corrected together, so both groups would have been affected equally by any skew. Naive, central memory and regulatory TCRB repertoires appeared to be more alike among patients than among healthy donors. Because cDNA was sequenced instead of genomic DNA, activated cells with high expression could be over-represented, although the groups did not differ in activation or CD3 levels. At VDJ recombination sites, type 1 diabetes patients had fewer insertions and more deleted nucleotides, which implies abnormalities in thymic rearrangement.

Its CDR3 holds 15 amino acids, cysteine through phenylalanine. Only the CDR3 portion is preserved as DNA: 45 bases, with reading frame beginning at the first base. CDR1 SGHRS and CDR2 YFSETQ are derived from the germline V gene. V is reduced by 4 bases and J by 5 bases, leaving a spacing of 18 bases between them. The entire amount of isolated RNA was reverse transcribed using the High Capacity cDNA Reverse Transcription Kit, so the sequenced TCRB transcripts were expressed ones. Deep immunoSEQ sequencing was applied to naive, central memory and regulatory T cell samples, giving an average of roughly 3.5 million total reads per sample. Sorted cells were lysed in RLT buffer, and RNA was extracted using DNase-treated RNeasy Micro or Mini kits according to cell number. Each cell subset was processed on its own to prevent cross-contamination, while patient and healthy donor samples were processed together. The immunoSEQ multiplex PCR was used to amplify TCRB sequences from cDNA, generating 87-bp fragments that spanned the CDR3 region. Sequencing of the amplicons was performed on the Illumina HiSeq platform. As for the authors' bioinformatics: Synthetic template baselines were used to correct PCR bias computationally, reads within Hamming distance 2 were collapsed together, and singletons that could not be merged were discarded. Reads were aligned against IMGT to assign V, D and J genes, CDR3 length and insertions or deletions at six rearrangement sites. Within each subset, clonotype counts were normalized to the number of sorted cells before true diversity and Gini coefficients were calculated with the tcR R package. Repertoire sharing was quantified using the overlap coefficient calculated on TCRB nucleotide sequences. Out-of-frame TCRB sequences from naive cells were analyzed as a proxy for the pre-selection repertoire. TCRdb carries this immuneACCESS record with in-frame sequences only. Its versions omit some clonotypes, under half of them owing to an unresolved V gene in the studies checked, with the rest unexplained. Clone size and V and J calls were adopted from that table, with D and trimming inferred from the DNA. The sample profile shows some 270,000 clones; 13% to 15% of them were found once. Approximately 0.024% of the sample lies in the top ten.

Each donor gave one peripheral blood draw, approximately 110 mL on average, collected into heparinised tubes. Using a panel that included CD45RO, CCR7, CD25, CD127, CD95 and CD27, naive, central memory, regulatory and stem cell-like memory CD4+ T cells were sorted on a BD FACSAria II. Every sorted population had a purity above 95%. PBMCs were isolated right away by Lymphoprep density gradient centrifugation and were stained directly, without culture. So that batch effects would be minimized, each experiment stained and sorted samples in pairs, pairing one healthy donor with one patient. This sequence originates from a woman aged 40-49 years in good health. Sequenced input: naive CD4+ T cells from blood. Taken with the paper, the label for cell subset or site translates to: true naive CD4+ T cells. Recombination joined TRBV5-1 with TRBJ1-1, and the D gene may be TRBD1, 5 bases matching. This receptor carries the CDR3 CASSLSSGQRTEAFF. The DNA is TGCGCCAGCAGCCTATCGTCAGGACAAAGAACTGAAGCTTTCTTT.